A single sample gave rise to the 5 T cell receptor beta chains below, sequenced in a study of blood T cell repertoires in COVID-19. Method: immunoSEQ multiplex PCR; TCRdb's copy keeps in-frame clones and lacks some. The sample lists 200,000 to 250,000 clones; around 83% were seen once. The specimen was peripheral blood. These receptors were taken from a man aged 30 to 45 who had recovered from COVID-19.

The gene calls are TRBV7-8 and TRBJ2-3; maybe TRBD2 (7 bases). The CDR3 has 16 amino acids. Germline CDR1 reads SGHVS; CDR2 reads FQNEAQ. Trimming shortened V by 1 base and J by 4 bases, and 15 bases separated the two germline ends. DNA for the CDR3: TGTGCCAGCAGCTTAGAGGTGGCGCGGGGGCCAGATACGCAGTATTTT. Residues: CASSLEVARGPDTQYF.

This chain links TRBV4-1 with TRBJ1-6; D ambiguous. Trimming left V 1 base short and J 7 bases short, with 11 bases between. CDR1 and CDR2 from the germline V gene are MGHRA and YSYEKL. The CDR3 consists of 15 residues. The CDR3 region has the DNA TGCGCCAGCAGCCAAGGTCGCAGAGGAAATTCACCCCTCCACTTT. Translated, it gives CASSQGRRGNSPLHF.

This clone has only a few counts. This CDR3 reads CASSLFAWRGPNTGELFF. In DNA, the CDR3 is TGTGCCAGCAGCTTATTCGCTTGGCGGGGGCCCAACACCGGGGAGCTGTTTTTT. This rearrangement joins TRBV11-2 to TRBJ2-2; perhaps TRBD2 as D (7 bases). Germline V gene lookup returns CDR1 SGHAT and CDR2 FQNNGV. The CDR3 sequence is 18 residues long. The V and J ends lost 2 bases and 2 bases respectively, with 18 bases between them.

The chain links TRBV4-2 to TRBJ2-7, with D tentatively TRBD2 (6 bases). The CDR3 has 14 amino acids. Germline V gives CDR1 LGHNA, CDR2 YNFKEQ. V lost 0 bases to trimming and J lost 5 bases, with 11 bases between them. CDR3 nucleotides: TGTGCCAGCAGCCAAGAGATCCGGGGGAACGAGCAGTACTTC. This sequence encodes CASSQEIRGNEQYF.

V gene TRBV18 combines with J gene TRBJ2-5, with 9 positions matching TRBD1. From germline, CDR1 is KGHSH and CDR2 LQKENI. V lost 3 bases, J lost 5 bases, and 7 bases stayed unmatched. CDR3 size: 15 residues. CDR3 residues: CASSPSQGAWETQYF. CDR3 DNA: TGTGCCAGCTCACCTTCACAGGGGGCTTGGGAGACCCAGTACTTC.